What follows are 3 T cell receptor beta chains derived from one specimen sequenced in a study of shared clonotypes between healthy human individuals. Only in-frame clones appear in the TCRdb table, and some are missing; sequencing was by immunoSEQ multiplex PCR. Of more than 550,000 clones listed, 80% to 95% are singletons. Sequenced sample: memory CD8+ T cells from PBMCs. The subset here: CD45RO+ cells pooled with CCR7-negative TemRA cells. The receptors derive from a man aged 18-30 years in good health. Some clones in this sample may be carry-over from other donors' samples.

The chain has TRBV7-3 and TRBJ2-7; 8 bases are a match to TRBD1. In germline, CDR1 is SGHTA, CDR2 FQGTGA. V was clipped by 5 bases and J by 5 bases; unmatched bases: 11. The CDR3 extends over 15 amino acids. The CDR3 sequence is CASSLTWTGFHEQYF. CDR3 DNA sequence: TGTGCCAGCAGCCTTACTTGGACAGGGTTTCACGAGCAGTACTTC.

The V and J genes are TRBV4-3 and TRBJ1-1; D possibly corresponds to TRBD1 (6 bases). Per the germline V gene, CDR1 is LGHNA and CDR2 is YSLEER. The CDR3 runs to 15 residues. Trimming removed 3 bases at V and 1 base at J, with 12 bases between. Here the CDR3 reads CASSQSFRGNTEAFF. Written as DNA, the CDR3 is TGCGCCAGCAGCCAGAGCTTCAGGGGGAACACTGAAGCTTTCTTT.

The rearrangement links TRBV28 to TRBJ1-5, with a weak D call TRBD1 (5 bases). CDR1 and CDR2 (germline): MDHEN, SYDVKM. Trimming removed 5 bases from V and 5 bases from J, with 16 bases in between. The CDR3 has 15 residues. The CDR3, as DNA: TGTGCCAGCAGTCCCCTCCCATGGGGCGATCAGCCCCAGCATTTT. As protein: CASSPLPWGDQPQHF.